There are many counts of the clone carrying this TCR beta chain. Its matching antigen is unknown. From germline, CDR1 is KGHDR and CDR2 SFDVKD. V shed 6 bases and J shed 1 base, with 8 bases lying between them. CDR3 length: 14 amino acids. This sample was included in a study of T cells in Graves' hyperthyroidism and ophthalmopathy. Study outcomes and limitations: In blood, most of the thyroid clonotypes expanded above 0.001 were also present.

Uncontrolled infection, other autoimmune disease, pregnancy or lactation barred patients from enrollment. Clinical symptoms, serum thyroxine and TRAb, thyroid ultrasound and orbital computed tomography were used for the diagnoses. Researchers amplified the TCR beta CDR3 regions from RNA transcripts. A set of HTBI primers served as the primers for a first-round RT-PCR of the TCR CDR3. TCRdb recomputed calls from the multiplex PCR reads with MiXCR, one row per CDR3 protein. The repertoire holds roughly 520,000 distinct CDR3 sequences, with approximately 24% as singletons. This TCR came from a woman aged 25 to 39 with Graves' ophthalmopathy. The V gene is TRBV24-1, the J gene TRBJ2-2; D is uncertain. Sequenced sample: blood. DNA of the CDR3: TGTGCCACCAGTCCCAAAGTGAACACCGGGGAGCTGTTTTTT. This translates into CATSPKVNTGELFF.